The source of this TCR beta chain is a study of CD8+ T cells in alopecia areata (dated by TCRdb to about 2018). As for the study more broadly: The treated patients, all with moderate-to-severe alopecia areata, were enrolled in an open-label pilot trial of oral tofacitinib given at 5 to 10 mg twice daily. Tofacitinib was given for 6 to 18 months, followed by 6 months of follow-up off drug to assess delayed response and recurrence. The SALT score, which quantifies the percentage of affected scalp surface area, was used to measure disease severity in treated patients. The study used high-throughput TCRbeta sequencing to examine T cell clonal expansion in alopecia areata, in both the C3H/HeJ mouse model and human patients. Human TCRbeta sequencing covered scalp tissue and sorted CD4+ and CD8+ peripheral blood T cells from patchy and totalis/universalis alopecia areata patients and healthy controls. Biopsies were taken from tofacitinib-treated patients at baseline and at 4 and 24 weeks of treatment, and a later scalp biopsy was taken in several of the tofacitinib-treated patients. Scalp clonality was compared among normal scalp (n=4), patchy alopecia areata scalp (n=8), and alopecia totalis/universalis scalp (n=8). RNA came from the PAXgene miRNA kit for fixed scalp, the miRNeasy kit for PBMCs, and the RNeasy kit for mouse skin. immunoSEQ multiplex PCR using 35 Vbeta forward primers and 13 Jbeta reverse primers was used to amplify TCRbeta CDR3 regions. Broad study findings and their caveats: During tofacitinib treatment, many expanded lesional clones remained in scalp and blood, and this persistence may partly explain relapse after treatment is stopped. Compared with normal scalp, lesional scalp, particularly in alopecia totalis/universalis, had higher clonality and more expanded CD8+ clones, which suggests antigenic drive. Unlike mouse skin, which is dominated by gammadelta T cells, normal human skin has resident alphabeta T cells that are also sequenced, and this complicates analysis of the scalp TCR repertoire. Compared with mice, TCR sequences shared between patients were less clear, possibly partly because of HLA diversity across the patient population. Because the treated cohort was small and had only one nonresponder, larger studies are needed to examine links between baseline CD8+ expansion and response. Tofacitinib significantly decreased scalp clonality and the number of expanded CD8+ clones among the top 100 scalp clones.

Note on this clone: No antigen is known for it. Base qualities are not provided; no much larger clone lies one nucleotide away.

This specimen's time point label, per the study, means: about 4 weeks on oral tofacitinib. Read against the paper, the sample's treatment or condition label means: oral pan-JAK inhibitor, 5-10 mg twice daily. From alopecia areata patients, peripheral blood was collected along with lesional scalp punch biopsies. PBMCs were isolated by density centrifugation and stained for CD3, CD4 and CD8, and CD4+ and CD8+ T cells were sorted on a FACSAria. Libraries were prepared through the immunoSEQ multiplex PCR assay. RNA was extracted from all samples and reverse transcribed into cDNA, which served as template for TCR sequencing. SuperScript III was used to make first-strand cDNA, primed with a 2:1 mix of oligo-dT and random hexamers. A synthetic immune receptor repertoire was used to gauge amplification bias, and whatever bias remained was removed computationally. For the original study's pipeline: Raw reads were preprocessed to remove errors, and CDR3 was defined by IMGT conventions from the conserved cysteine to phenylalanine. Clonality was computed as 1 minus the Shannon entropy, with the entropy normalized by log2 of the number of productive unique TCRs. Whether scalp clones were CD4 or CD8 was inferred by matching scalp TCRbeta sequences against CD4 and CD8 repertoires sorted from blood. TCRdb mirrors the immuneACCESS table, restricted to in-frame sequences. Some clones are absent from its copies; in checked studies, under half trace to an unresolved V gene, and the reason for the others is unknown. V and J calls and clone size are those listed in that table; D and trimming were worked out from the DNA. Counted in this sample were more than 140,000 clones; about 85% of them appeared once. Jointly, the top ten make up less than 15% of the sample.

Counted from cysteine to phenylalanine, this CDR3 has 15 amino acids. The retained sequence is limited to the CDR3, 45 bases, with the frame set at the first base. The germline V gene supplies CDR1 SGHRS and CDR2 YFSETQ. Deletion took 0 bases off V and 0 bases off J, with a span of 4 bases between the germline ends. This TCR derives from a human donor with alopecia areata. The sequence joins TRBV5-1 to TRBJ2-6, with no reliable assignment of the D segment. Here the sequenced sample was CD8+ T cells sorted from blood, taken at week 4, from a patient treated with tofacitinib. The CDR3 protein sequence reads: CASSLERSGANVLTF. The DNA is TGCGCCAGCAGCTTGGAACGCTCTGGGGCCAACGTCCTGACTTTC.